This T cell receptor beta chain was sequenced in a study of neoadjuvant anti-PD-1 for oral cavity cancer. Whole-study context: Nivolumab at 3 mg/kg was mostly given biweekly, three to four doses, pre-surgery.

Sequencing used immunoSEQ multiplex PCR; TCRdb keeps in-frame clones, though not all of them. The sample shows over 14,000 clones, more than 65% of them seen only once. As concerns this clone: The target antigen is unknown.

These newly diagnosed stage II-IVA oral cavity squamous cell carcinoma patients had no prior systemic or radiation treatment. PBMCs were not maintained or expanded in culture before analysis. Regarding the study as a whole: PBMC Gini-index clonality exceeded responders' in non-responders post-nivolumab.

Per the germline V gene, CDR1 is SEHNR and CDR2 is FQNEAQ (reference sequence). The length of the CDR3 is 16 residues. The V gene end was trimmed by 5 bases and the J gene end by 5 bases; junction bases not matched to a gene: 5. The source was PBMCs, collected before nivolumab (anti-PD-1) treatment. The origin of this receptor is a person between 40 and 80 years old with oral cavity squamous cell carcinoma. The rearrangement joins TRBV7-9 to TRBJ2-1; the match to TRBD2 covers 14 bases. The CDR3 loop reads CASSGGLAGAHNEQFF. The CDR3 DNA is TGTGCCAGCAGCGGGGGACTAGCGGGGGCCCACAATGAGCAGTTCTTC.